This is a list of T cell receptor beta chains from one sample in a study of control samples from healthy donors and cancer patients. The method was immunoSEQ multiplex PCR; TCRdb's version includes in-frame clones alone and lacks a portion of them. The table includes some 150,000 clones, about 90% detected once. The sample taken for sequencing was blood. The receptor set was obtained from a man between 18 and 29 years old in good health. CDR3s include the opening cysteine and the closing phenylalanine or tryptophan. Each record gives: D gene, V gene, J gene, clone size, CDR3 DNA, CDR3 protein. The D gene is left open where the match is weak. Where a row states a size, it is once, few, many or the class of an expanded clone; other rows omit it.

d_call: .; v_call: TRBV6-1; j_call: TRBJ2-6; clone_size: few; cdr3_nt: TGTGCCAGCAGTGAAGAGGGCGGGGGCGTTAGAGTCTCTGGGGCCAACGTCCTGACTTTC; cdr3_aa: CASSEEGGGVRVSGANVLTF
d_call: .; v_call: TRBV5-1; j_call: TRBJ2-3; clone_size: .; cdr3_nt: TGCGCCAGCAAGGTTGAACCCACAGATACGCAGTATTTT; cdr3_aa: CASKVEPTDTQYF
d_call: .; v_call: TRBV5-4; j_call: TRBJ1-3; clone_size: .; cdr3_nt: TGTGCCAGCAGCTTACCAGACAGGAGTAGAGGAAACACCATATATTTT; cdr3_aa: CASSLPDRSRGNTIYF
d_call: .; v_call: TRBV7-8; j_call: TRBJ1-5; clone_size: .; cdr3_nt: TGTGCCAGCAGCGACCGGACCGGTTATAGCAATCAGCCCCAGCATTTT; cdr3_aa: CASSDRTGYSNQPQHF
d_call: .; v_call: TRBV4-3; j_call: TRBJ1-1; clone_size: once; cdr3_nt: TGCGCCAGCAGCCCCATGTTAGGGTTAACTGAAGCTTTCTTT; cdr3_aa: CASSPMLGLTEAFF
d_call: TRBD2; v_call: TRBV7-6; j_call: TRBJ2-3; clone_size: .; cdr3_nt: TGTGCCAGCAGCCCAGGGACTAGCGGGGGGACAGATACGCAGTATTTT; cdr3_aa: CASSPGTSGGTDTQYF
d_call: TRBD2; v_call: TRBV7-2; j_call: TRBJ2-1; clone_size: .; cdr3_nt: TGTGCCAGCAGCTCATTTCTCTACACTAGCGGGGGGTTGCAGTTCTTC; cdr3_aa: CASSSFLYTSGGLQFF
d_call: TRBD1; v_call: TRBV6-5; j_call: TRBJ1-4; clone_size: .; cdr3_nt: TGTGCCAGCACACTTCCGGGACAGGGAGACGAAAAACTGTTTTTT; cdr3_aa: CASTLPGQGDEKLFF
d_call: TRBD1; v_call: TRBV10-3; j_call: TRBJ1-2; clone_size: few; cdr3_nt: TGTGCCATCAGGGGGACAGGCAATGGCTACACCTTC; cdr3_aa: CAIRGTGNGYTF
d_call: .; v_call: TRBV7-9; j_call: TRBJ1-2; clone_size: .; cdr3_nt: TGTGCCAGCAGCTTATGGGCGGGAGGTACAGGCTATGGCTACACCTTC; cdr3_aa: CASSLWAGGTGYGYTF
d_call: TRBD1; v_call: TRBV28; j_call: TRBJ1-4; clone_size: once; cdr3_nt: TGTGCCAGCAGTATAGACAGGGGGTTTAATGAAAAACTGTTTTTT; cdr3_aa: CASSIDRGFNEKLFF
d_call: TRBD2; v_call: TRBV19; j_call: TRBJ2-5; clone_size: many; cdr3_nt: TGTGCCAGTAGTATTGCGGTAGCGGGGGGGGAGACCCAGTACTTC; cdr3_aa: CASSIAVAGGETQYF
d_call: TRBD1; v_call: TRBV7-9; j_call: TRBJ2-1; clone_size: .; cdr3_nt: TGTGCCAGCAGTCCCCGGACAGGGTATGAGCAGTTCTTC; cdr3_aa: CASSPRTGYEQFF
d_call: .; v_call: TRBV11-2; j_call: TRBJ2-7; clone_size: .; cdr3_nt: TGTGCCAGCAGCTCTGTCGGGACTTTCAGCTCCTACGAGCAGTACTTC; cdr3_aa: CASSSVGTFSSYEQYF
d_call: TRBD2; v_call: TRBV9; j_call: TRBJ2-7; clone_size: .; cdr3_nt: TGTGCCAGCAGCGCGAGCGGACTAGCGGGGGACGAGCAGTACTTC; cdr3_aa: CASSASGLAGDEQYF
d_call: TRBD1; v_call: TRBV19; j_call: TRBJ2-7; clone_size: .; cdr3_nt: TGTGCCAGTAGTAGGCCGGGACAGGGTATCCACGAGCAGTACTTC; cdr3_aa: CASSRPGQGIHEQYF
d_call: .; v_call: TRBV14; j_call: TRBJ1-1; clone_size: .; cdr3_nt: TGTGCCAGCAGCCATAGAGTGGGTAGGAACACTGAAGCTTTCTTT; cdr3_aa: CASSHRVGRNTEAFF
d_call: .; v_call: TRBV7-9; j_call: TRBJ1-2; clone_size: many; cdr3_nt: TGTGCCAGCAGCTTCGGGGAGCAGGGCGGCTACACCTTC; cdr3_aa: CASSFGEQGGYTF